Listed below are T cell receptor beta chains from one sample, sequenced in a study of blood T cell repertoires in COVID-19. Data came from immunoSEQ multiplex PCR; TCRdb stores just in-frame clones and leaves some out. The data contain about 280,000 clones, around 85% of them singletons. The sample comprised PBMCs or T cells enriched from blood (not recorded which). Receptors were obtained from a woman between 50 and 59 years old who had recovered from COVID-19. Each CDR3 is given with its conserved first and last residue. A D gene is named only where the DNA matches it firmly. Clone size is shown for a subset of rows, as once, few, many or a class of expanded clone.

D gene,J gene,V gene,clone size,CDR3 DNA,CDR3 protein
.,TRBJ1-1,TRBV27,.,TGTGCCAGCAGGTTTCTCAGGTTGAACACTGAAGCTTTCTTT,CASRFLRLNTEAFF
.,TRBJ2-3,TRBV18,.,TGTGCCAGCTCCATCTCCCCTAGGTCAGATACGCAGTATTTT,CASSISPRSDTQYF
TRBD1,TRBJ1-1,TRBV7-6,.,TGTGCCAGCAGCTTGGGGACAGGTGGGTGGACCACTGAAGCTTTCTTT,CASSLGTGGWTTEAFF
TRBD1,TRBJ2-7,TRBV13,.,TGTGCCAGCAGCCCGCGACAGGGGAACGAGCAGTACTTC,CASSPRQGNEQYF
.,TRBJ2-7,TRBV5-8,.,TGTGCCAGCAACATTGGCCGGGACAACGAGCAGTACTTC,CASNIGRDNEQYF
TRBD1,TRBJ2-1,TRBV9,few,TGTGCCAGCGGGGACAGGTCGTCCCGCAATGAGCAGTTCTTC,CASGDRSSRNEQFF
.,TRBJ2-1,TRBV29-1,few,TGCAGCGTTGAACGGAGGAGTGAGCAGTTCTTC,CSVERRSEQFF
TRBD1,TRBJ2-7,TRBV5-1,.,TGCGCCAGCAGCCCACGGACAGGGAACTACGAGCAGTACTTC,CASSPRTGNYEQYF
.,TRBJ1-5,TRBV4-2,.,TGTGCCAGCAGCCAAGATCGTGAGGGGGGGGGTTATCAGCCCCAGCATTTT,CASSQDREGGGYQPQHF
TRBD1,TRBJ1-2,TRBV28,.,TGTGCCAGCGGACAGGGTCTTGAGGGTGGCTACACCTTC,CASGQGLEGGYTF
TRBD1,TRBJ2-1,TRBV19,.,TGTGCCAGTAGTATCCAGCCAGGGGGACACAATGAGCAGTTCTTC,CASSIQPGGHNEQFF
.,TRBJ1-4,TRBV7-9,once,TGTGCCAGCAGTTCGGCTACGATGAGGGAAAAACTGTTTTTT,CASSSATMREKLFF
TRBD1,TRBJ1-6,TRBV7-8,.,TGTGCCAGCAGCCCGGGACAGGGGGGCCATAATTCACCCCTCCACTTT,CASSPGQGGHNSPLHF
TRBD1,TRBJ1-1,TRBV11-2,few,TGTGCCAGCAGCTTCATGACAGGGGGCACTGAAGCTTTCTTT,CASSFMTGGTEAFF
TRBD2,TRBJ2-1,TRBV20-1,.,TGCAGTGCTAGTTTGCGGGGGAGGTACAATGAGCAGTTCTTC,CSASLRGRYNEQFF
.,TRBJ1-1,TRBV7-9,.,TGTGCCAGCAGCGAACAGGCGAACACTGAAGCTTTCTTT,CASSEQANTEAFF
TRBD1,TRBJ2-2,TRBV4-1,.,TGCGCCAGCAGCCAAACCGGGACAGGGAACACCGGGGAGCTGTTTTTT,CASSQTGTGNTGELFF
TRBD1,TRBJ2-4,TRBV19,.,TGTGCCAGTAGCCCCACACAGGGGGCGGGAAACATTCAGTACTTC,CASSPTQGAGNIQYF
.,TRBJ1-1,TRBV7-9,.,TGTGCCAGCAGCTTCCGGGGAGCGAACACTGAAGCTTTCTTT,CASSFRGANTEAFF
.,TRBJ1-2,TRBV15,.,TGTGCCACCAGCCTTCAGGGATTCTATGGCTACACCTTC,CATSLQGFYGYTF
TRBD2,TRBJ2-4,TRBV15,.,TGTGCCACCAGCAGGGGTGCCGCGGGGGACAAAAACATTCAGTACTTC,CATSRGAAGDKNIQYF
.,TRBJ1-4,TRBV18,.,TGTGCCAGCTCATCTCCCGGGACACAGGAAAAACTGTTTTTT,CASSSPGTQEKLFF
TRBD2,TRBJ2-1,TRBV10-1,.,TGCGCCAGCAGTTATAGCGGGAGTTCCCACAATGAGCAGTTCTTC,CASSYSGSSHNEQFF
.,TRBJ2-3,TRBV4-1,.,TGCGCCAGCAGCCAAGACAAGGAACAGGGTACGCAGTATTTT,CASSQDKEQGTQYF
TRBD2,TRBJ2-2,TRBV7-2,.,TGTGCCAGCAGTTTTAGCGGGAGAGATAACACCGGGGAGCTGTTTTTT,CASSFSGRDNTGELFF
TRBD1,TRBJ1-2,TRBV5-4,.,TGTGCCAGCAGCCCGGGACAGGGGGTAGGCTATGGCTACACCTTC,CASSPGQGVGYGYTF
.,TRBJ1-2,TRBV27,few,TGTGCCAGCAGTTTTCACAGGGACGCCTATGGCTACACCTTC,CASSFHRDAYGYTF
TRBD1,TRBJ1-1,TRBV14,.,TGTGCCAGCAGCCGGAAGGGGACAGGGCGTGTAGCTTTCTTT,CASSRKGTGRVAFF
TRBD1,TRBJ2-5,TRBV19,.,TGTGCCAGTACTGAGGGGGCAGGGGAGACCCAGTACTTC,CASTEGAGETQYF